The 19 T cell receptor beta chains given below trace back to one sample, sequenced in a study of circulating tumor DNA in untreated peripheral T-cell lymphoma. Libraries were prepared by immunoSEQ multiplex PCR; TCRdb keeps only in-frame clonotypes and omits some of them. The table includes 2,000 to 2,500 clones, more than 75% detected once. The sample was cell-free DNA from blood serum. These receptor sequences come from a human donor with peripheral T-cell lymphoma.

This clone was seen just once. This chain uses TRBV6-4 with TRBJ1-2, with D perhaps matching TRBD1 (6 bases). Germline V gives CDR1 MRHNA, CDR2 SNTAGT. V shed 2 bases and J shed 9 bases, with 22 bases lying between them. The CDR3 has 16 residues. CDR3 amino acids: CASSDEQEGDVGSYTF. CDR3 sequence (DNA): TGTGCCAGCAGTGACGAACAGGAGGGGGATGTGGGGAGCTACACCTTC.

The CDR3 DNA reads as TGTGCCAGCGCGGTCACAGATACGCAGTATTTT. Its translation is CASAVTDTQYF. The chain uses TRBV2 and TRBJ2-3, with D unclear. The length of the CDR3 is 11 residues. The germline CDR1 and CDR2 sequences are SNHLY and FYNNEI. Trimming stripped 8 bases from V and 2 bases from J, with 5 bases between.

The J gene is TRBJ1-3, the V gene TRBV5-4; D is possibly TRBD1 (5 bases). With 1 base removed from V and 3 bases from J, the gap between germline ends came to 11 bases. The CDR3 sequence is 15 residues long. CDR1 and CDR2 (germline): SGHNT, YYREEE (reference sequence). CDR3 sequence (DNA): TGTGCCAGCAGCTTGACCCGAACAGGTGGAAACACCATATATTTT. It encodes CASSLTRTGGNTIYF.

The rearrangement joins TRBV29-1 to TRBJ1-4, with TRBD1 as a possible D gene (5 bases). The CDR3 extends over 13 amino acids. V dropped 4 bases and J dropped 12 bases, with 18 bases sitting between them. The V gene's germline CDR1 is SQVTM and CDR2 ANQGSEA. This CDR3 reads CSVGGGSSQELFF. The CDR3 nucleotides read TGCAGCGTTGGGGGGGGTTCTAGCCAGGAACTGTTTTTT.

The chain carries TRBV19 and TRBJ1-1; D is possibly TRBD1 (5 bases). The CDR3 is 14 amino acids. Germline CDR1 reads LNHDA; CDR2 reads SQIVND (reference sequence). Trimming left V 8 bases short and J 3 bases short, with 16 bases between. CDR3 nucleotides: TGTGCCAGTGGCGGGGCTCGGGGGTACACTGAAGCTTTCTTT. It translates to CASGGARGYTEAFF.

The chain joins TRBV7-2 to TRBJ1-6, with a weak D call TRBD1 (5 bases). CDR3 length: 15 residues. From germline, CDR1 is SGHTA and CDR2 FQGNSA. V lost 5 bases and J 7 bases, leaving 15 bases between the germline ends. In DNA, the CDR3 is TGTGCCAGCAGCCCTCGACAGCTCCTGAATTCACCCCTCCACTTT. Translation gives CASSPRQLLNSPLHF.

The CDR3 protein is CASNPQGRQETQYF. Written as DNA, the CDR3 is TGTGCCAGCAACCCACAAGGCAGACAAGAGACCCAGTACTTC. The J gene is TRBJ2-5, the V gene TRBV6-1; D unresolved. This CDR3 spans 14 amino acids. Germline V CDR1 and CDR2: MNHNS, SASEGT. The V gene lost 7 bases and the J gene lost 2 bases, with 14 bases spanning the gap.

V gene TRBV28 combines with J gene TRBJ2-7, with 11 bases matching TRBD1. V trimming: 4 bases; J trimming: 5 bases; junction bases outside the gene matches: 10. This CDR3 is 16 amino acids long. Per germline, CDR1 MDHEN and CDR2 SYDVKM. In nucleotides, the CDR3 is TGTGCCAGCAGTTCCGGACCCATGGGACAGGGGGACGAGCAGTACTTC. Protein sequence: CASSSGPMGQGDEQYF.

This clone was counted once. The rearrangement uses TRBV28 and TRBJ2-2; a possible D gene is TRBD2 (6 bases). Per the germline V gene, CDR1 is MDHEN and CDR2 is SYDVKM. The V gene lost 6 bases and the J gene lost 4 bases, with 18 bases spanning the gap. This CDR3 contains 16 residues. The CDR3 bases are TGTGCCAGCAGCCCGATGGGGGGTATGGGCACCGGGGAGCTGTTTTTT. The encoded protein is CASSPMGGMGTGELFF.

The V and J genes are TRBV19 and TRBJ2-6; D is perhaps TRBD1 (6 bases). Trimming took 7 bases from V and 2 from J, leaving 12 bases between them. This CDR3 comprises 15 residues. Looked up from germline, CDR1 is LNHDA and CDR2 is SQIVND (reference sequence). CDR3 loop: CASTAGAAGANVLTF. Written as DNA, the CDR3 is TGTGCCAGTACGGCAGGGGCAGCTGGGGCCAACGTCCTGACTTTC.

The chain combines TRBV4-2 with TRBJ1-1, with 9 positions matching TRBD1. The V segment lost 4 bases and the J segment 5 bases; nucleotides outside the gene matches: 5. This CDR3 is built from 14 residues. The V gene's germline CDR1 is LGHNA and CDR2 YNFKEQ. The CDR3 nucleotides read TGTGCCAGCAGCCCCGGACAGGGGCCGACTGAAGCTTTCTTT. The encoded protein is CASSPGQGPTEAFF.

The rearrangement joins TRBV7-9 to TRBJ1-6; unclear D gene. There are 16 residues in the CDR3. V lost 0 bases and J 0 bases, leaving 6 bases between the germline ends. Germline assignment: CDR1 SEHNR and CDR2 FQNEAQ (reference sequence). CDR3 coding DNA: TGTGCCAGCAGCTTAGCTGTTAGCTCCTATAATTCACCCCTCCACTTT. It encodes CASSLAVSSYNSPLHF.

V is TRBV5-5 and J is TRBJ2-7; D gene ambiguous. The V gene lost 3 bases and the J gene lost 2 bases, with 9 bases spanning the gap. Germline assignment: CDR1 SGHKS and CDR2 YYEKEE (reference sequence). There are 13 residues in the CDR3. The CDR3 region is CASSSTSTYEQYF. CDR3 DNA: TGTGCCAGCAGCTCGACGTCGACCTACGAGCAGTACTTC.

The chain joins TRBV11-2 to TRBJ2-1; D is ambiguous. CDR3 size: 15 residues. Trimming removed 2 bases at V and 4 bases at J, with 12 bases between. The germline CDR1 and CDR2 sequences are SGHAT and FQNNGV. CDR3 in DNA: TGTGCCAGCAGCTTATGGGGTGACGGATACAATGAGCAGTTCTTC. Translated: CASSLWGDGYNEQFF.

This chain connects TRBV6-5 to TRBJ2-2, with a weak D call TRBD1 (7 bases). CDR1 MNHEY and CDR2 SVGAGI come from the germline V gene. The CDR3 runs to 14 residues. V lost 7 bases and J 6 bases, leaving 15 bases between the germline ends. CDR3 region: CASTNRGGSGELFF. The CDR3 nucleotides are TGTGCCAGCACCAACAGGGGAGGATCCGGGGAGCTGTTTTTT.

This sequence joins TRBV9 and TRBJ2-2, with 8 bases matching TRBD1. This CDR3 is built from 16 residues. The V and J ends lost 3 bases and 7 bases, in that order; junction bases with no gene match: 11. CDR1 SGDLS and CDR2 YYNGEE come from the germline V gene. CDR3 in amino acids: CASSGADRASIGELFF. The CDR3 DNA follows: TGTGCCAGCAGCGGGGCGGACAGGGCGTCGATCGGGGAGCTGTTTTTT.

This chain links TRBV5-1 with TRBJ2-7; D remains unclear. The CDR3 has 14 residues. Germline V gene lookup returns CDR1 SGHRS and CDR2 YFSETQ. V dropped 0 bases and J dropped 0 bases, with 7 bases sitting between them. The CDR3 here is CASSLGQSSYEQYF. The CDR3 nucleotides read TGCGCCAGCAGCTTGGGGCAGAGCTCCTACGAGCAGTACTTC. Full variable domain (missing parts from reference TRBV5-1 and TRBJ2-7): KAGVTQTPRYLIKTRGQQVTLSCSPISGHRSVSWYQQTPGQGLQFLFEYFSETQRNKGNFPGRFSGRQFSNSRSEMNVSTLELGDSALYLCASSLGQSSYEQYFGPGTRLTVT.

CDR3 coding DNA: TGTGCCAGCAGTTACTCGGATCCCAGGCCTCGGGATGAAAAACTGTTTTTT. Its translation is CASSYSDPRPRDEKLFF. This chain links TRBV6-8 with TRBJ1-4, with no clear D. The CDR3 has 17 residues. The V and J ends lost 0 bases and 6 bases respectively, with 17 bases between them. CDR1 and CDR2 (germline): MNHGY, SAAAGT.

Details on this clone: At one end the junction does not follow the germline gene, possibly because of a read error. This chain links TRBV7-7 with TRBJ1-1; tentative D call: TRBD1 (6 bases). In germline, CDR1 is SSHAT, CDR2 FNYEAQ (reference sequence). This CDR3 is 14 amino acids long. CDR3 bases: TGTGCTAGCAGCCCCTTGCCACAGGGTACTGAAGCTTTCTTT. Its protein product is CASSPLPQGTEAFF.